Listed below are T cell receptor beta chains from one sample, sequenced in a study of control samples from healthy donors and cancer patients. Only in-frame clones appear in the TCRdb table, and some are missing; sequencing was by immunoSEQ multiplex PCR. The sample shows some 150,000 clones, 91% of them seen only once. The specimen was blood. The receptors shown here come from a woman aged 30 to 39 in good health. The CDR3 runs from the conserved cysteine through the conserved F or W. D genes are given only for firm matches. Not every row has a clone size; where given, it reads once, few, many or a size class.

NA,TRBD2,TRBV4-2,TRBJ2-7,CASSQEGGSSYEQYF,TGTGCCAGCAGCCAAGAAGGCGGGAGCTCCTACGAGCAGTACTTC
NA,NA,TRBV28,TRBJ2-1,CASSLLGNEQFF,TGTGCCAGCAGTTTATTGGGGAATGAGCAGTTCTTC
NA,TRBD2,TRBV6-2/TRBV6-3,TRBJ2-1,CASSYIGLAGDRNEQFF,TGTGCCAGCAGTTACATCGGACTAGCGGGAGATAGGAATGAGCAGTTCTTC
NA,NA,TRBV10-3,TRBJ1-4,CAISERGATNEKLFF,TGTGCCATCAGTGAGCGGGGCGCAACTAATGAAAAACTGTTTTTT
NA,NA,TRBV29-1,TRBJ1-1,CSVVRGRMYAEAFF,TGCAGCGTTGTTAGGGGCAGGATGTACGCTGAAGCTTTCTTT
NA,NA,TRBV3-1/TRBV3-2,TRBJ2-1,CASSQGSGVEQFF,TGTGCCAGCAGCCAAGGATCCGGGGTTGAGCAGTTCTTC
NA,NA,TRBV9,TRBJ1-2,CASRQYSNYGYTF,TGTGCCAGCAGACAATACAGTAACTATGGCTACACCTTC
NA,NA,TRBV2,TRBJ2-7,CASSRQKTYEQYF,TGTGCCAGCAGCAGACAGAAAACCTACGAGCAGTACTTC
NA,NA,TRBV7-2,TRBJ1-1,CASSLRIGGGNTEAFF,TGTGCCAGCAGCTTAAGGATAGGGGGGGGGAACACTGAAGCTTTCTTT
NA,NA,TRBV19,TRBJ1-1,CASSIGLGGTEAFF,TGTGCCAGTAGTATTGGGTTAGGGGGGACTGAAGCTTTCTTT
NA,TRBD2,TRBV27,TRBJ2-3,CASSLGLVVTDTQYF,TGTGCCAGCAGTTTAGGACTAGTAGTCACAGATACGCAGTATTTT
NA,TRBD2,TRBV4-1,TRBJ2-1,CASSQVGRAYEQFF,TGCGCCAGCAGCCAAGTCGGGAGGGCCTATGAGCAGTTCTTC
NA,NA,TRBV18,TRBJ1-3,CASSPDSGNTIYF,TGTGCCAGCTCACCGGATTCTGGAAACACCATATATTTT
NA,NA,TRBV6-1,TRBJ1-2,CASSLTGTNYGYTF,TGTGCCAGCAGCCTAACCGGGACAAACTATGGCTACACCTTC
NA,NA,TRBV9,TRBJ2-5,CASSGTNQETQYF,TGTGCCAGCAGCGGGACTAACCAAGAGACCCAGTACTTC
few,TRBD2,TRBV2,TRBJ2-1,CASSRLAGSYNEQFF,TGTGCCAGCAGTCGACTAGCGGGCTCCTACAATGAGCAGTTCTTC
NA,NA,TRBV6-5,TRBJ1-6,CASRARQNSPLHF,TGTGCCAGCAGGGCCCGGCAAAATTCACCCCTCCACTTT
NA,NA,TRBV11-3,TRBJ2-7,CASSPGWGEQYF,TGTGCCAGCAGCCCCGGGTGGGGCGAGCAGTACTTC
NA,NA,TRBV2,TRBJ2-7,CASSEGANSSYEQYF,TGTGCCAGCAGTGAAGGGGCAAATAGCTCCTACGAGCAGTACTTC
NA,TRBD1,TRBV6-6,TRBJ1-1,CASSLDRGTEAFF,TGTGCCAGCAGTTTAGACAGGGGAACTGAAGCTTTCTTT
NA,NA,TRBV14,TRBJ2-7,CASSQDYRGGSYEQYF,TGTGCCAGCAGCCAAGATTACAGGGGGGGATCCTACGAGCAGTACTTC
NA,TRBD1,TRBV5-4,TRBJ2-3,CASRTGGGSDTQYF,TGTGCCAGCAGGACAGGGGGGGGGTCAGATACGCAGTATTTT
NA,NA,TRBV10-3,TRBJ1-2,CAISERLYGYTF,TGTGCCATCAGTGAGCGGCTCTATGGCTACACCTTC
NA,TRBD1,TRBV5-1,TRBJ2-1,CASSQKTGTGLNEQFF,TGCGCCAGCAGCCAAAAGACCGGGACAGGGTTAAATGAGCAGTTCTTC